This T cell receptor beta chain emerged from a study of control samples from healthy donors and cancer patients. The CDR3 totals 15 residues. The V gene lost 0 bases and the J gene lost 5 bases, with 13 bases spanning the gap. Germline CDR1 reads MGHRA; CDR2 reads YSYEKL. This clone was observed a few times. The repertoire was sequenced with immunoSEQ multiplex PCR; TCRdb's copy has only in-frame clones and lacks some. The sample has approximately 71,000 clones; roughly 89% are singletons. This chain links TRBV4-1 with TRBJ1-1; D gene ambiguous. What was sequenced was PBMCs. The sequence was obtained from a man aged 60 to 69 with lung cancer. CDR3 region: CASSQEGIARTEAFF. The CDR3, as DNA: TGCGCCAGCAGCCAAGAAGGGATTGCTAGGACTGAAGCTTTCTTT.